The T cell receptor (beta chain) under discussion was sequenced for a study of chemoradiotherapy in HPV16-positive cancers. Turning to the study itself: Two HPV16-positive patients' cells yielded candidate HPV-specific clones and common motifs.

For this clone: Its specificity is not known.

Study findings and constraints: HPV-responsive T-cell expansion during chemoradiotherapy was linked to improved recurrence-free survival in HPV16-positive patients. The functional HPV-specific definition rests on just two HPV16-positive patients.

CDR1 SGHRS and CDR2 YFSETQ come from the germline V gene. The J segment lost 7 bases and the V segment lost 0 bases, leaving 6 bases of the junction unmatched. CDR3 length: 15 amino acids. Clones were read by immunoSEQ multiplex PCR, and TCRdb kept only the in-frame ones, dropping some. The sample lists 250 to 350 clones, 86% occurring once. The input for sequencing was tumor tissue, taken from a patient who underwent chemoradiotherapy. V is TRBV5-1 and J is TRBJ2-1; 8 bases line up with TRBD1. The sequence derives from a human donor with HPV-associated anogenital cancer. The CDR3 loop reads CASSLGTGPMNEQFF. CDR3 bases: TGCGCCAGCAGCTTGGGGACAGGGCCCATGAATGAGCAGTTCTTC.